The sequence of this T cell receptor beta chain was determined in a study of T cells in Graves' hyperthyroidism and ophthalmopathy (dated by TCRdb to 2018 to 2020). About the investigation overall: Peripheral blood was collected at initial diagnosis, before any treatment. To identify TCR V-J signatures that set the groups apart, the researchers used a discovery cohort of approximately 98 patients, made up of under 45 with Graves' ophthalmopathy and some 58 with stable Graves' hyperthyroidism. Prospective prediction of ophthalmopathy was tested in an independent validation cohort of 18 to 20 hyperthyroidism patients and some 17 patients who later progressed to ophthalmopathy. The roughly 90 discovery patients were divided at random into training and test sets in a 7:3 ratio. Thyroid tissue and blood T-cell repertoires from six or seven Graves' hyperthyroidism patients were also compared in the study. Once sampling was done, hyperthyroidism patients were given methimazole at a starting dose of 30 mg daily, whereas ophthalmopathy patients were given high-dose intravenous methylprednisolone. TCR Vbeta CDR3 sequencing of around 130 peripheral blood samples (roughly 41 ophthalmopathy, about 75 hyperthyroidism and roughly 17 progressor patients) is reported in the paper. Findings and caveats that apply to the study as a whole: Most expanded thyroid clonotypes (frequency above 0.001) were also detected in blood, suggesting blood repertoires may reflect thyroid immune responses. No statistical method was used to fix the sample size in advance, and group allocation was not hidden from the investigators. In validation, progression to ophthalmopathy was predicted by the model with roughly 71% sensitivity and about 72% specificity, a median of approximately 6.5 months before onset. Ophthalmopathy was separated from stable hyperthyroidism by a 13 V-J signature model, with approximately 85% sensitivity and around 81% specificity obtained in cross-validation and 80%/75% obtained in testing.

This clonotype was seen ten or more times. The specificity of this receptor is unknown. It has no much larger one-base neighbor in the sample; base qualities were not kept. V drops 5 bases and J drops 1 base, leaving 11 bases in between. There are 14 amino acids in the CDR3, from cysteine to phenylalanine inclusive. Only the CDR3 portion is preserved as DNA: 42 bases, with reading frame beginning at the first base. For CDR1 and CDR2, the germline V gene lists SGHVS and FNYEAQ. Ophthalmopathy patients had moderately to severely active disease, Clinical Activity Score of at least 3, NOSPECS grade of at least 4, and duration under 3 months. The study excluded patients with uncontrolled infections, other autoimmune diseases, pregnancy or lactation. Clinical symptoms, serum thyroxine and TRAb, thyroid ultrasound, and orbital computed tomography formed the basis for the diagnoses. Ficoll-Paque density gradient centrifugation was used to isolate PBMCs from about 10 ml of fresh peripheral blood. Total RNA was extracted using Trizol reagent, and RNA quality was assessed on an Agilent 2100 Bioanalyzer.

The TCR beta CDR3 regions were amplified from RNA transcripts. For the first round of RT-PCR on the TCR CDR3, the HTBI primer set was used together with the Qiagen OneStep RT-PCR kit. A second multiplex PCR round built the libraries, followed by size selection and purification. Paired-end sequencing of the libraries was performed with 100 bp reads on an Illumina HiSeq2000. The authors processed their data as follows. SOAPnuke was used to process the raw data, removing reads that contained adapters or uncalled bases, had a mean Phred below 15, or lacked an exact match to the constant primer or identifier. High-quality paired reads were merged with COPE v1.2.5, and unique nucleotide sequences were defined as clonotypes. Clonotypes were aligned to IMGT TRBV, TRBD and TRBJ reference segments using MiTCR v1.1. The analysis was restricted to V-J combinations with a frequency above 0.0001, which together covered 99% to 99.2% of the repertoires. The TCS score was defined as F50 (clonal expansion) divided by E x V (chaos), with BLOSUM62-based TCRdist calculated between CDR3 peptides within each V-J. Welch's t-statistics and random forest reduced around 520 V-J features to 13, which were used in a naive Bayes classifier (R e1071). In-frame beta chains were kept once TCRdb had trimmed the public reads at Q25 with fastp and called clones with MiXCR. CDR3 protein sequences are deduplicated, and each keeps its most common genes and DNA. The V and J calls were not made by the authors but by TCRdb's processing. The sample has some 550,000 distinct CDR3 sequences on record, about a sixth of them singletons. The ten largest clones capture 2.5% to 4% of the sample.

The rearranged chain carries TRBV7-6 and TRBJ2-5, with no confidently assigned D gene. This clonotype was obtained from a woman aged 40-49 years with Graves' ophthalmopathy. Sequences were obtained from blood. The nucleotide sequence reads as follows: TGTGCCAGCAGCCCGTCGTTTGGCCAAGAGACCCAGTACTTC. Translated, it reads CASSPSFGQETQYF.